These T cell receptor beta chains were read from a single sample in a study of response to subunit inactivated influenza vaccine. MiXCR, applied by TCRdb to the RT-PCR reads, yields one record per CDR3 protein. This table holds under 550,000 distinct CDR3 sequences, approximately 7.3% found once. The sequencing used PBMCs from blood, collected 23 months after vaccination. Receptors were obtained from a man in his fifties or sixties who received an inactivated influenza vaccine. Each CDR3 is given with its conserved first and last residue. Each record gives: clone size, V gene, D gene, J gene, CDR3 DNA, CDR3 protein. A D gene is named only where the DNA matches it firmly. Size is omitted from some rows. Given values are once, few, many or a class for expanded clones.

abundance: few; v_gene: TRBV4-3; d_gene: TRBD1; j_gene: TRBJ2-7; CDR3nt: TGCGCCAGCAGCCTCTACAGGGGGGCCGAGCAGTACTTC; CDR3aa: CASSLYRGAEQYF
abundance: many; v_gene: TRBV11-2; d_gene: TRBD2; j_gene: TRBJ2-3; CDR3nt: TGTGCCAGCAGCCTTAACCCCCCTAGCGGACTGAGCACAGATACGCAGTATTTT; CDR3aa: CASSLNPPSGLSTDTQYF
abundance: NA; v_gene: TRBV7-8; d_gene: NA; j_gene: TRBJ1-5; CDR3nt: TGTGCCAGCAGCTCATATCTTAGCAATCAGCCCCAGCATTTT; CDR3aa: CASSSYLSNQPQHF
abundance: NA; v_gene: TRBV12-3/TRBV12-4; d_gene: NA; j_gene: TRBJ1-1; CDR3nt: TGTGCCAGCAGTTTCTATGTGGACACTGAAGCTTTCTTT; CDR3aa: CASSFYVDTEAFF
abundance: few; v_gene: TRBV20-1; d_gene: TRBD2; j_gene: TRBJ2-2; CDR3nt: TGCAGTGCTAGGGATGGCGGGAGAAGGGACGGGGAGCTGTTTTTT; CDR3aa: CSARDGGRRDGELFF
abundance: many; v_gene: TRBV9; d_gene: NA; j_gene: TRBJ1-2; CDR3nt: TGTGCCAGCAGCCTGGACACTGACTATGGCTACACCTTC; CDR3aa: CASSLDTDYGYTF
abundance: many; v_gene: TRBV12-3/TRBV12-4; d_gene: TRBD2; j_gene: TRBJ2-5; CDR3nt: TGTGCCAGCAGTTTAGCGGGACTAGCGGGGGGGCGGGAGACCCAGTACTTC; CDR3aa: CASSLAGLAGGRETQYF
abundance: few; v_gene: TRBV28; d_gene: NA; j_gene: TRBJ2-7; CDR3nt: TGTGCCAGCAGTTTTACCCTCGCGAGCTCCTACGAGCAGTACTTC; CDR3aa: CASSFTLASSYEQYF
abundance: few; v_gene: TRBV4-1; d_gene: TRBD2; j_gene: TRBJ2-1; CDR3nt: TGCGCCAGCAGCCAAGAGCGACTAGCGGGGAGCTCCTACAATGAGCAGTTCTTC; CDR3aa: CASSQERLAGSSYNEQFF
abundance: NA; v_gene: TRBV5-1; d_gene: TRBD1; j_gene: TRBJ2-7; CDR3nt: TGCGCCAGCAACCTCGGACAGGGTGACTACGAGCAGTACTTC; CDR3aa: CASNLGQGDYEQYF
abundance: NA; v_gene: TRBV2; d_gene: TRBD1; j_gene: TRBJ2-7; CDR3nt: TGTGCCAGCAGTGCACAGGGGGCCCTAGCCCACGAGCAGTACTTC; CDR3aa: CASSAQGALAHEQYF
abundance: few; v_gene: TRBV5-1; d_gene: TRBD1; j_gene: TRBJ2-2; CDR3nt: TGCGCCAGCAGCCGGGGACAGGCGGAGGAGGAGCTGTTTTTT; CDR3aa: CASSRGQAEEELFF
abundance: NA; v_gene: TRBV12-2; d_gene: NA; j_gene: TRBJ2-7; CDR3nt: TGTGCAAGTCGCTCCCCTAGGACAGGATCCTACGAGCAGTACTTC; CDR3aa: CASRSPRTGSYEQYF
abundance: many; v_gene: TRBV20-1; d_gene: TRBD1; j_gene: TRBJ2-7; CDR3nt: TGCAGTGCTAGTTGGACAGGGACCTACGAGCAGTACTTC; CDR3aa: CSASWTGTYEQYF
abundance: many; v_gene: TRBV20-1; d_gene: NA; j_gene: TRBJ1-1; CDR3nt: TGCAGTGCTAGAGACCGGGGGGGTGAAGCTTTCTTT; CDR3aa: CSARDRGGEAFF
abundance: NA; v_gene: TRBV20-1; d_gene: NA; j_gene: TRBJ2-7; CDR3nt: TGCAGTGCTAGAGATCACGGGGAAAGCTCCTACGAGCAGTACTTC; CDR3aa: CSARDHGESSYEQYF